This entry lists 6 T cell receptor beta chains sequenced from one sample in a study of blood T cell repertoires in COVID-19. Some clones are missing from TCRdb's copy, which holds only in-frame ones; the method was immunoSEQ multiplex PCR. Among about 140,000 clones, around four fifths were seen once, and the ten largest hold 1.5% to 2%. Sequenced sample: peripheral blood. These receptors all stem from a human donor in a cohort sampled during active COVID-19.

J is TRBJ2-3 and V is TRBV3-1 (or the pseudogene TRBV3-2); possible D gene TRBD1, 7 bases. V lost 4 bases and J 5 bases, leaving 13 bases between the germline ends. Per germline, CDR1 LGHDT and CDR2 YNNKEL (reference sequence). This CDR3 spans 14 amino acids. This chain's CDR3 is CASSPAQGGDTQYF. Here the CDR3 DNA reads TGTGCCAGCAGCCCCGCCCAGGGGGGAGATACGCAGTATTTT.

The chain has TRBV7-8 and TRBJ1-6; D unclear. Germline-derived CDR1 and CDR2 are SGHVS and FQNEAQ. Deletions cut 5 bases from V and 7 bases from J, with 15 bases between. CDR3 length: 15 residues. CDR3 sequence reads: CASSPKITRNSPLHF. CDR3 in DNA: TGTGCCAGCAGCCCTAAAATTACGCGGAATTCACCCCTCCACTTT.

This clone has just a few counts. The V call is TRBV7-8, the J call TRBJ2-5, with a possible D match to TRBD2 (6 bases). The V end lost 0 bases, the J end lost 2 bases, and 10 bases lay between the germline ends. This CDR3 spans 15 amino acids. Germline CDR1 is SGHVS and CDR2 is FQNEAQ. CDR3 sequence reads: CASSLAGGGQETQYF. The CDR3 DNA reads TGTGCCAGCAGCTTAGCGGGAGGCGGTCAAGAGACCCAGTACTTC.

This clone is a singleton in its sample. The rearrangement links TRBV30 to TRBJ2-1; D perhaps matches TRBD2 (5 bases). V was shortened by 3 bases and J by 4 bases, with 10 bases between the two germline ends. This CDR3 is built from 13 residues. Germline CDR1 reads GTSNPN; CDR2 reads SVGIG (reference sequence). For the CDR3, the DNA is TGTGCCTGGAGCCCAACTAGTTACAATGAGCAGTTCTTC. Its protein product is CAWSPTSYNEQFF.

The chain carries TRBV2 and TRBJ2-5; TRBD2 matches 11 bases. Germline CDR1 and CDR2: SNHLY and FYNNEI. The CDR3 extends over 16 amino acids. V lost 5 bases and J lost 2; bases outside the gene matches: 7. The CDR3 sequence: CASSQTSGSPQETQYF. The DNA of the CDR3 is TGTGCCAGCAGTCAAACTAGCGGGAGTCCACAAGAGACCCAGTACTTC. The whole variable domain, filled in from reference TRBV2 and TRBJ2-5, reads EPEVTQTPSHQVTQMGQEVILRCVPISNHLYFYWYRQILGQKVEFLVSFYNNEISEKSEIFDDQFSVERPDGSNFTLKIRSTKLEDSAMYFCASSQTSGSPQETQYFGPGTRLLVL.

The chain joins TRBV18 to TRBJ1-6, with D unclear. Looked up from germline, CDR1 is KGHSH and CDR2 is LQKENI. The CDR3 is 15 amino acids. The germline V and J ends were trimmed by 2 bases and 10 bases, with 15 bases remaining between them. The CDR3 loop reads CASSPELTGRSPLHF. The CDR3 region has the DNA TGTGCCAGCTCACCAGAACTTACGGGAAGGTCACCCCTCCACTTT.